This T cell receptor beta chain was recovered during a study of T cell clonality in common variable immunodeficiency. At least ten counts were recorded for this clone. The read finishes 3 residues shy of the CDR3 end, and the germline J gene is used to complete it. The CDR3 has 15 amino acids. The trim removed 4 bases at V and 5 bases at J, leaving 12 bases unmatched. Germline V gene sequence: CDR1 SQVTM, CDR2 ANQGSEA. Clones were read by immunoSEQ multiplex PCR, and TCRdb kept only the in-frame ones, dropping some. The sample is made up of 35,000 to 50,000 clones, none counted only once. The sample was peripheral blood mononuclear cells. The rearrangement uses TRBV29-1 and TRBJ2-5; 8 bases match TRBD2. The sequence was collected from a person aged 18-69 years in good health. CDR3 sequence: CSVVSGSRHWETQYF. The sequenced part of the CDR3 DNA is TGCAGCGTTGTAAGCGGGAGTAGGCATTGGGAGACC.